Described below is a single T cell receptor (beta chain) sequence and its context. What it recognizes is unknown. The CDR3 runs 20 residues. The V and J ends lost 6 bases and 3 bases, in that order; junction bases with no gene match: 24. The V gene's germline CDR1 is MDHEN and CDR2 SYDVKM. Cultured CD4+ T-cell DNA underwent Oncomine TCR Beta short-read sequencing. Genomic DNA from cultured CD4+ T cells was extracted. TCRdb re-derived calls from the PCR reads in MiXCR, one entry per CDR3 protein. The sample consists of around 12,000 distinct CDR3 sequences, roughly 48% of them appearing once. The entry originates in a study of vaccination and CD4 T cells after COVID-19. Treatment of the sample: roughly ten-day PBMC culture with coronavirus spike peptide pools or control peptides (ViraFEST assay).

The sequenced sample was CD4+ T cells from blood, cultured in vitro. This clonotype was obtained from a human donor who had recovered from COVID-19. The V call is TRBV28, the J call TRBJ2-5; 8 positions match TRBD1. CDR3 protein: CASRTFTGTGSLGAKETQYF. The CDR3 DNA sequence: TGTGCCAGCAGGACTTTCACCGGGACAGGAAGCTTGGGTGCCAAAGAGACCCAGTACTTC.